The next 20 T cell receptor beta chains were all read from a single sample in a study of blood T cell repertoires in COVID-19. The assay was immunoSEQ multiplex PCR, and TCRdb's table has in-frame clones only and misses some. Among roughly 80,000 clones listed, 88% were seen once. Sample: peripheral blood. These receptors originate from a human donor in a cohort sampled during active COVID-19.

This chain links TRBV4-1 with TRBJ2-1; 9 bases are shared with TRBD1. This CDR3 spans 15 amino acids. Per germline, CDR1 MGHRA and CDR2 YSYEKL. V was pared by 5 bases and J by 4 bases, with 6 bases of the junction left unmatched. CDR3 in amino acids: CASSSGTGPYNEQFF. The CDR3 DNA reads as TGCGCCAGCAGCTCCGGGACAGGGCCTTACAATGAGCAGTTCTTC.

The sample holds one count of this clone. The CDR3 region has the DNA TGTGCCAGTAGGAGGGACAGGATTGGCACCGGGGAGCTGTTTTTT. Translation: CASRRDRIGTGELFF. The V and J genes are TRBV19 and TRBJ2-2; 8 nucleotides agree with TRBD1. CDR3 length equals 15 residues. CDR1 LNHDA and CDR2 SQIVND come from the germline V gene (reference sequence). Trimming took 6 bases from V and 4 from J; bases not matched to a gene: 7.

The V gene is TRBV6-2 or TRBV6-3, the J gene TRBJ2-2, with a weak D call TRBD1 (6 bases). Looked up from germline, CDR1 is MNHEY and CDR2 is SVGEGT. The CDR3 is 16 residues long. V lost 5 bases, J lost 6 bases, and 19 bases lay in between. CDR3 amino acids: CASSPTDTGYSGELFF. The CDR3 DNA reads TGTGCCAGCAGTCCAACCGACACAGGGTATTCCGGGGAGCTGTTTTTT.

The chain joins TRBV28 to TRBJ1-5; D gene uncertain. Germline V CDR1 and CDR2: MDHEN, SYDVKM. The CDR3 runs to 12 residues. The ends were cut back, 7 bases at V and 3 bases at J, with 7 bases in the middle. CDR3 sequence reads: CASITDNQPQHF. DNA of the CDR3: TGTGCCAGCATTACAGACAATCAGCCCCAGCATTTT.

The chain is built from TRBV6-5 and TRBJ1-3; D gene uncertain. Germline V gene lookup returns CDR1 MNHEY and CDR2 SVGAGI. Trimming took 6 bases from V and 1 from J, leaving 7 bases between them. This CDR3 is 13 amino acids long. Here the CDR3 reads CASSVKSGNTIYF. In DNA, the CDR3 is TGTGCCAGCAGCGTTAAATCTGGAAACACCATATATTTT.

This clone was observed once. The chain recombines TRBV7-9 with TRBJ2-1; 12 bases are a match to TRBD2. The CDR3 runs to 16 residues. The V and J ends lost 2 bases and 5 bases, in that order; junction bases with no gene match: 4. CDR1 is SEHNR, CDR2 FQNEAQ, per germline (reference sequence). DNA for the CDR3: TGTGCCAGCAGCTTAACTAGCGGGGGGCCTAACAATGAGCAGTTCTTC. Protein product: CASSLTSGGPNNEQFF. Full variable domain (rest looked up from reference TRBV7-9 and TRBJ2-1): DTGVSQNPRHKITKRGQNVTFRCDPISEHNRLYWYRQTLGQGPEFLTYFQNEAQLEKSRLLSDRFSAERPKGSFSTLEIQRTEQGDSAMYLCASSLTSGGPNNEQFFGPGTRLTVL.

The chain links TRBV5-5 to TRBJ1-2; a possible D gene is TRBD1 (5 bases). Deletions cut 0 bases from V and 3 bases from J, with 12 bases between. The CDR3 has 15 amino acids. Germline loops: CDR1 SGHKS, CDR2 YYEKEE (reference sequence). The DNA of the CDR3 is TGTGCCAGCAGCTTGGCTCCCAGGGAGGACTATGGCTACACCTTC. Its protein product is CASSLAPREDYGYTF. Using reference TRBV5-5 and TRBJ1-2 for the parts outside the CDR3, the full variable domain is DAGVTQSPTHLIKTRGQQVTLRCSPISGHKSVSWYQQVLGQGPQFIFQYYEKEERGRGNFPDRFSARQFPNYSSELNVNALLLGDSALYLCASSLAPREDYGYTFGSGTRLTVV.

This chain's CDR3 is CASSQVGASGKADTQYF. The CDR3 coding sequence is TGTGCCAGCAGCCAAGTAGGGGCTAGCGGGAAGGCTGATACGCAGTATTTT. The J gene is TRBJ2-3, the V gene TRBV4-2; TRBD2 aligns across 9 bases. V was clipped by 1 base and J by 6 bases; unmatched bases: 11. The CDR3 contains 17 residues. Germline V gene lookup returns CDR1 LGHNA and CDR2 YNFKEQ.

V gene TRBV29-1 combines with J gene TRBJ2-7; D may be TRBD1 (8 bases). Germline CDR1 is SQVTM and CDR2 is ANQGSEA. V shed 6 bases and J shed 2 bases, with 14 bases lying between them. CDR3 length: 13 amino acids. This CDR3 is CSVRTGRAYEQYF. The CDR3 DNA reads TGCAGCGTACGGACAGGGAGGGCCTACGAGCAGTACTTC.

The chain carries TRBV7-9 and TRBJ2-2, with 7 bases matching TRBD1. The length of the CDR3 is 15 residues. Germline V gene sequence: CDR1 SEHNR, CDR2 FQNEAQ (reference sequence). The V segment lost 3 bases and the J segment 4 bases; nucleotides outside the gene matches: 5. CDR3 sequence reads: CASSFTGAGTGELFF. In DNA, the CDR3 is TGTGCCAGCAGCTTCACAGGGGCGGGCACCGGGGAGCTGTTTTTT.

The chain employs TRBV4-1 and TRBJ2-2, with 7 bases lining up with TRBD2. The CDR3 has 16 amino acids. V lost 4 bases to trimming and J lost 5 bases; unmatched junction nucleotides: 10. Germline V gene sequence: CDR1 MGHRA, CDR2 YSYEKL. CDR3 DNA sequence: TGCGCCAGCAGCCCCCGGATCGGGGGGAAGACCGGGGAGCTGTTTTTT. This sequence encodes CASSPRIGGKTGELFF.

The chain uses TRBV19 and TRBJ2-2; 7 nucleotides match TRBD1. The V gene's germline CDR1 is LNHDA and CDR2 SQIVND (reference sequence). CDR3 length equals 14 residues. Unmatched junction bases numbered 5, after V lost 3 bases and J lost 7 bases. The CDR3, as DNA: TGTGCCAGTAGTATTGACAGGGCAGTCGGGGAGCTGTTTTTT. Its translation: CASSIDRAVGELFF. Full variable domain (outside the CDR3, taken from reference TRBV19 and TRBJ2-2): DGGITQSPKYLFRKEGQNVTLSCEQNLNHDAMYWYRQDPGQGLRLIYYSQIVNDFQKGDIAEGYSVSREKKESFPLTVTSAQKNPTAFYLCASSIDRAVGELFFGEGSRLTVL.

The chain combines TRBV3-1 (or the pseudogene TRBV3-2) with TRBJ1-6, with 9 bases matching TRBD1. The V segment lost 2 bases and the J segment 9 bases; nucleotides outside the gene matches: 2. Per the germline V gene, CDR1 is LGHDT and CDR2 is YNNKEL (reference sequence). There are 14 residues in the CDR3. CDR3 sequence: CASSQKDRGSPLHF. The CDR3 coding sequence is TGTGCCAGCAGCCAAAAGGACAGGGGTTCACCCCTCCACTTT.

V gene TRBV7-2 combines with J gene TRBJ1-5; 11 bases fit TRBD1. V lost 1 base to trimming and J lost 6 bases; unmatched junction nucleotides: 5. CDR3 size: 16 residues. The germline V gene encodes CDR1 SGHTA and CDR2 FQGNSA. CDR3 protein: CASSLVGTGGTQPQHF. In DNA, the CDR3 is TGTGCCAGCAGCTTAGTAGGGACAGGGGGTACTCAGCCCCAGCATTTT.

The chain is built from TRBV28 and TRBJ2-1, with TRBD2 matching over 7 bases. V lost 10 bases, J lost 7 bases, and 13 bases stayed unmatched. Germline CDR1 MDHEN, CDR2 SYDVKM. This CDR3 has 14 amino acids. The CDR3 sequence: CATARAGSRNEQFF. The CDR3 bases are TGTGCCACCGCGAGAGCGGGATCGCGGAATGAGCAGTTCTTC.

The chain combines TRBV12-3 or TRBV12-4 with TRBJ1-3; unclear D gene. V was cut by 10 bases and J by 4 bases, with 8 bases left in between. This CDR3 region has 11 residues. The CDR3 here is CATQVGNTIYF. In DNA, the CDR3 is TGTGCCACCCAGGTGGGAAACACCATATATTTT.

This clone has just a few counts. This sequence joins TRBV9 and TRBJ1-5, with a weak D call TRBD1 (6 bases). CDR3 length: 13 residues. The ends were cut back, 3 bases at V and 6 bases at J, with 10 bases in the middle. Germline V gene sequence: CDR1 SGDLS, CDR2 YYNGEE. The CDR3 loop is CASSATGFQPQHF. The CDR3 DNA reads as TGTGCCAGCAGCGCTACAGGGTTTCAGCCCCAGCATTTT.

The chain uses TRBV18 and TRBJ2-1; D remains unclear. The ends were cut back, 0 bases at V and 9 bases at J, with 12 bases in the middle. The CDR3 totals 14 residues. The V gene's germline CDR1 is KGHSH and CDR2 LQKENI. The CDR3 loop is CASSPPGDLPEQFF. Here the CDR3 DNA reads TGTGCCAGCTCACCACCCGGTGACTTGCCTGAGCAGTTCTTC.

Remarks on this clone: This specimen includes other DNA sequences encoding the same CDR3. The chain has TRBV28 and TRBJ1-4; TRBD1 matches at 8 bases. CDR1 is MDHEN and CDR2 is SYDVKM in the germline V gene. Trimming removed 3 bases from V and 5 bases from J; junction bases left unmatched: 5. The CDR3 runs to 15 residues. The CDR3 region is CASSFARQGNEKLFF. The CDR3 DNA sequence: TGTGCCAGCAGTTTTGCGCGACAGGGGAATGAAAAACTGTTTTTT.

This chain joins TRBV5-1 and TRBJ2-2, with TRBD1 identical over 9 bases. CDR3 length equals 15 residues. Germline V gene lookup returns CDR1 SGHRS and CDR2 YFSETQ. V was clipped by 1 base and J by 6 bases; unmatched bases: 4. The CDR3 DNA is TGCGCCAGCAGCTTGAGAACAGGGGGCCCCGGGGAGCTGTTTTTT. Amino acids: CASSLRTGGPGELFF.